This TCR beta chain stems from a study of blood T cell repertoires in COVID-19. At the level of the study: Acute-phase and convalescent COVID-19 samples originated in the United States, Italy and Spain.

This clone has just a few counts. Original analysis: Amplification of reference gene primers provided the estimated nucleated cell counts. The repertoire was sequenced with immunoSEQ multiplex PCR; TCRdb's copy has only in-frame clones and lacks some. V, J and clone size were drawn from that table, and D and trimming were deduced from the DNA. The sample shows some 390,000 clones, around nine tenths of them seen only once. The length of the CDR3 is 16 residues. Germline V gene sequence: CDR1 MDHEN, CDR2 SYDVKM. Losses at the gene ends were 5 bases for V and 2 bases for J; bases not matched to a gene: 10.

The receptor comes from a human donor in a cohort sampled during active COVID-19. The rearrangement links TRBV28 to TRBJ2-3; the match to TRBD2 covers 7 bases. The sample comprised peripheral blood. The CDR3 DNA reads TGTGCCAGCAGTCCCTTCGAGGGAGGGTACACAGATACGCAGTATTTT. Amino acids: CASSPFEGGYTDTQYF.